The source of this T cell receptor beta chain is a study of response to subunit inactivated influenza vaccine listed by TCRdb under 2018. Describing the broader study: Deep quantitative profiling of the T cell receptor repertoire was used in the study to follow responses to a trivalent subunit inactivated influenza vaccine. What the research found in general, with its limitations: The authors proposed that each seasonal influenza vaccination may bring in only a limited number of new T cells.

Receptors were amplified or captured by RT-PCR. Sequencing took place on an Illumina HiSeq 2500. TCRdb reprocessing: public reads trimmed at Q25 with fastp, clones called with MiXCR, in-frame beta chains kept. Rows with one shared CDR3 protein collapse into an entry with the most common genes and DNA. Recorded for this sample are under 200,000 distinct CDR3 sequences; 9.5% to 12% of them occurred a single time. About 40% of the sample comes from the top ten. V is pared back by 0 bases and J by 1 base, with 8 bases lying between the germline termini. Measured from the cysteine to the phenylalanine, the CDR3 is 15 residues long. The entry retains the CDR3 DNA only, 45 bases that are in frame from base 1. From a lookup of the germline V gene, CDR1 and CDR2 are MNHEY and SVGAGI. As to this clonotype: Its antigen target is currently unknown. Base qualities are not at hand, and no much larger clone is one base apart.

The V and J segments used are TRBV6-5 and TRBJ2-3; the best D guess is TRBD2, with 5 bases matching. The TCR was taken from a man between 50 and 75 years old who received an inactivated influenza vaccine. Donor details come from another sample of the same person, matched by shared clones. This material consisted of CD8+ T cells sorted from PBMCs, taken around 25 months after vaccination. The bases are TGTGCCAGCAGTTACTCGAGGGTTGGCACAGATACGCAGTATTTT. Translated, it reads CASSYSRVGTDTQYF.